One T cell receptor beta chain is described in this entry. CDR3 length: 13 amino acids. Per the germline V gene, CDR1 is SQVTM and CDR2 is ANQGSEA. Trimming removed 4 bases from V and 6 bases from J; junction bases left unmatched: 7. The data originate from a study of blood T cell repertoires in COVID-19. The wider study: The United States, Italy and Spain provided the acute and convalescent COVID-19 samples. The cDNA or gDNA used as material had been derived from T cells, B-cell-depleted T cells, or PBMCs.

Sequencing was performed with immunoSEQ multiplex PCR; in TCRdb, only in-frame clones are kept and a portion is missing. Among under 300,000 clones listed, around 80% were seen once. The V and J genes are TRBV29-1 and TRBJ2-3; 7 positions agree with TRBD2. Sequenced: PBMCs or T cells enriched from blood (not recorded which). The TCR comes from a man between 40 and 49 years old who had recovered from COVID-19. This CDR3 reads CSVVAGRGDTQYF. In nucleotides, the CDR3 is TGCAGCGTTGTGGCGGGGCGGGGGGATACGCAGTATTTT.